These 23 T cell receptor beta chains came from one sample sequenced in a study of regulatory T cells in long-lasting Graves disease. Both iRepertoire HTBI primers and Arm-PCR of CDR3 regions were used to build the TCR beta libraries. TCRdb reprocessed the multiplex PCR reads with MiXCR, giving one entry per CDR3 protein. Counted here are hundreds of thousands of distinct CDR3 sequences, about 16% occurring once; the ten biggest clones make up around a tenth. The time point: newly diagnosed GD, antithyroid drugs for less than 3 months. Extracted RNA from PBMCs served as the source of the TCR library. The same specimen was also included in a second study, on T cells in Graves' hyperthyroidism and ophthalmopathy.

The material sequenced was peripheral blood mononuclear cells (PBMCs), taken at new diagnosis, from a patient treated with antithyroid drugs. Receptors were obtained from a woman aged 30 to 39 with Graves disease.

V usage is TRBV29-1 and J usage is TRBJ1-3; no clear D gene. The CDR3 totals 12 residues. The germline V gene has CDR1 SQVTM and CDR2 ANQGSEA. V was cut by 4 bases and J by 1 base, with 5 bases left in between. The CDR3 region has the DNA TGCAGCGTTGGTGGTTCTGGAAACACCATATATTTT. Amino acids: CSVGGSGNTIYF.

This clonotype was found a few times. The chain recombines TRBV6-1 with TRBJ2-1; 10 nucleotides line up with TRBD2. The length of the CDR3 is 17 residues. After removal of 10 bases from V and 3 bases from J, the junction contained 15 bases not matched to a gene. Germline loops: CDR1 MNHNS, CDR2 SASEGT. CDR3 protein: CATSIGSGRTRYNEQFF. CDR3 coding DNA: TGTGCCACCTCAATAGGTAGCGGGAGGACGCGCTACAATGAGCAGTTCTTC.

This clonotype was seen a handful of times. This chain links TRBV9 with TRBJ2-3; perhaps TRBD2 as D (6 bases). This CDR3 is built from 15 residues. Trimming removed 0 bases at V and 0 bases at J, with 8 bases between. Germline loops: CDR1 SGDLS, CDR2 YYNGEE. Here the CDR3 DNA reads TGTGCCAGCAGCGTAGGGACTACGAGCACAGATACGCAGTATTTT. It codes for CASSVGTTSTDTQYF. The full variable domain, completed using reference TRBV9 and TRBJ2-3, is DSGVTQTPKHLITATGQRVTLRCSPRSGDLSVYWYQQSLDQGLQFLIQYYNGEERAKGNILERFSAQQFPDLHSELNLSSLELGDSALYFCASSVGTTSTDTQYFGPGTRLTVL.

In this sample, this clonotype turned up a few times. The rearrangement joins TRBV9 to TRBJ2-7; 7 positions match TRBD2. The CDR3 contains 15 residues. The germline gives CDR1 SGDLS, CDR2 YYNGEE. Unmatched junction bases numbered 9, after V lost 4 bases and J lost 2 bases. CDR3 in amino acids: CASSPPGRGTYEQYF. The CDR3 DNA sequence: TGTGCCAGCAGCCCCCCAGGGAGGGGAACCTACGAGCAGTACTTC.

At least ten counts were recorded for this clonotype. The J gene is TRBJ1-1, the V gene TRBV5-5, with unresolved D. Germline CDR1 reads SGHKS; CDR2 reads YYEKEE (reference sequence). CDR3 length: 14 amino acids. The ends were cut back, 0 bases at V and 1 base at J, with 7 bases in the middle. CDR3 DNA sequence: TGTGCCAGCAGCTTGGGGTGGCAGAACACTGAAGCTTTCTTT. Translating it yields CASSLGWQNTEAFF.

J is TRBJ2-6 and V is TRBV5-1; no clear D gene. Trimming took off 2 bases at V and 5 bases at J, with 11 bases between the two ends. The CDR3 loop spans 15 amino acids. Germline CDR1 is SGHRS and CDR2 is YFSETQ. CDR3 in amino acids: CASSFELGRANVLTF. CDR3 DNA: TGCGCCAGCAGCTTTGAATTGGGCCGGGCCAACGTCCTGACTTTC.

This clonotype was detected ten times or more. DNA of the CDR3: TGTGCCACCAGCAGAGAGGGTGGTATTCAGCCCCAGCATTTT. It is translated as CATSREGGIQPQHF. The V call is TRBV15, the J call TRBJ1-5; D not resolved. Looked up from germline, CDR1 is LNHNV and CDR2 is YYDKDF (reference sequence). The CDR3 runs to 14 residues. Trimming removed 0 bases at V and 6 bases at J, with 9 bases between.

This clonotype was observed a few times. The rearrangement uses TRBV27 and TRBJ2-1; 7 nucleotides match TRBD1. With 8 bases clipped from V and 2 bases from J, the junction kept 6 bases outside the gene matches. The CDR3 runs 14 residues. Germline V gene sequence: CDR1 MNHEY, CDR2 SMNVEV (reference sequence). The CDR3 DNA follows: TGTGCCAGCGGAAACAGGGGTACCTACAATGAGCAGTTCTTC. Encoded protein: CASGNRGTYNEQFF.

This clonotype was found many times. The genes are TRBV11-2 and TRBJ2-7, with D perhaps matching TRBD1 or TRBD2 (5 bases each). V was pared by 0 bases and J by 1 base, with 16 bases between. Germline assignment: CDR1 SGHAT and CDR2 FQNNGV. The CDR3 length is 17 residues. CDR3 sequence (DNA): TGTGCCAGCAGCTTAGATTTATGGGGGAAAAAGTCCTACGAGCAGTACTTC. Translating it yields CASSLDLWGKKSYEQYF.

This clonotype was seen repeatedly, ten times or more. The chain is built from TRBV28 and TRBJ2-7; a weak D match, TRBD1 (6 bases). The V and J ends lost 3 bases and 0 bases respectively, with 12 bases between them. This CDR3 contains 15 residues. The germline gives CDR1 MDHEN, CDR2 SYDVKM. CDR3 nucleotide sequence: TGTGCCAGCAGTTTCAGAGACAGGTTCTCCTACGAGCAGTACTTC. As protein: CASSFRDRFSYEQYF. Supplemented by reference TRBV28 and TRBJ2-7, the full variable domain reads DVKVTQSSRYLVKRTGEKVFLECVQDMDHENMFWYRQDPGLGLRLIYFSYDVKMKEKGDIPEGYSVSREKKERFSLILESASTNQTSMYLCASSFRDRFSYEQYFGPGTRLTVT.

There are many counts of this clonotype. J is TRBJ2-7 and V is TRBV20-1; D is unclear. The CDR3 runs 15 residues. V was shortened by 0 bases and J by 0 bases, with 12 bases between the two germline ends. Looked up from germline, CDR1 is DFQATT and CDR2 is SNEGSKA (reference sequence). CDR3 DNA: TGCAGTGCTAGAGATTTGGTAGGTGGCTCCTACGAGCAGTACTTC. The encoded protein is CSARDLVGGSYEQYF.

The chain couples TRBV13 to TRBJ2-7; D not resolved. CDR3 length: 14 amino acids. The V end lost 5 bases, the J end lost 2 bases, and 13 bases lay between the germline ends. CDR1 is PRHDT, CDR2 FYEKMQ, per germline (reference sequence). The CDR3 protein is CASSEGRSPYEQYF. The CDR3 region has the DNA TGTGCCAGCAGCGAAGGTCGGTCCCCCTACGAGCAGTACTTC.

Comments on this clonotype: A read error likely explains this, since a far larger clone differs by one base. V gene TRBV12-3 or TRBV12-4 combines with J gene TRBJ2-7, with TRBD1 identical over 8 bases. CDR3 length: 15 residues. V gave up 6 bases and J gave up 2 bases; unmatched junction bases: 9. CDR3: CASSPGQVPPYEQYF. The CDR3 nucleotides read TGTGCCAGCAGCCCGGGACAGGTACCCCCCTACGAGCAGTACTTC.

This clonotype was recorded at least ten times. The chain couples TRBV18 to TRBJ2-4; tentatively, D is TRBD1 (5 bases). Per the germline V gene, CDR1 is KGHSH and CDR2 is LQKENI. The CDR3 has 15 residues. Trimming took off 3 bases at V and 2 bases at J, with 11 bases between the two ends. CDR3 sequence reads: CASSPAAGSKNIQYF. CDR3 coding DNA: TGTGCCAGCTCACCCGCGGCAGGGTCCAAAAACATTCAGTACTTC.

CDR3 loop: CASSEARRQGKLNTEAFF. CDR3 DNA: TGTGCCAGCAGTGAAGCTCGACGACAGGGGAAACTGAACACTGAAGCTTTCTTT. This sequence joins TRBV25-1 and TRBJ1-1, with 8 bases that match TRBD1. Germline loops: CDR1 MGHDK, CDR2 SYGVNS. Germline trimming cut 2 bases from V and 0 bases from J; bases unmatched to any gene: 11. The CDR3 sequence is 18 residues long.

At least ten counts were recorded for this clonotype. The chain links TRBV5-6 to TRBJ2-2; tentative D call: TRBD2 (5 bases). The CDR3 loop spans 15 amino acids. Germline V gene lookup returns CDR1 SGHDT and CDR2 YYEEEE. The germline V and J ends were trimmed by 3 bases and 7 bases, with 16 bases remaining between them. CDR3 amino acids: CASSYRLLRGGELFF. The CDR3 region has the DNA TGTGCCAGCAGCTACCGACTCCTCCGGGGCGGGGAGCTGTTTTTT. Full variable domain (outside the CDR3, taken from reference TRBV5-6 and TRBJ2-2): DAGVTQSPTHLIKTRGQQVTLRCSPKSGHDTVSWYQQALGQGPQFIFQYYEEEERQRGNFPDRFSGHQFPNYSSELNVNALLLGDSALYLCASSYRLLRGGELFFGEGSRLTVL.

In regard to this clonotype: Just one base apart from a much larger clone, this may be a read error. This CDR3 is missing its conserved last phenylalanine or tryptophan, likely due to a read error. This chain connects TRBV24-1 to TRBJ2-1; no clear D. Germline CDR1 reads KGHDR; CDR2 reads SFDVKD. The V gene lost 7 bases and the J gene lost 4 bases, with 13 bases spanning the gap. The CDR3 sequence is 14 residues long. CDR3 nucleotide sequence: TGTGCCACCAGCAGCGTTAGTTTGTACAATGAGCAGTTCCTC. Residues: CATSSVSLYNEQFL.

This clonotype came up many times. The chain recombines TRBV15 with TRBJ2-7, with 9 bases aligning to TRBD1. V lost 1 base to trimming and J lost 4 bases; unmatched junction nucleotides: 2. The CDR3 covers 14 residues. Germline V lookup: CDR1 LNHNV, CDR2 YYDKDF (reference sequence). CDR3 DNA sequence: TGTGCCACCAGCAGAGGGGACAGGGAGTACGAGCAGTACTTC. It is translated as CATSRGDREYEQYF.

This chain's CDR3 is CASSPSGAPNTGELFF. CDR3 bases: TGTGCCAGCAGCCCAAGTGGGGCCCCGAACACCGGGGAGCTGTTTTTT. This chain joins TRBV3-1 and TRBJ2-2, with D perhaps matching TRBD1 (5 bases). Looked up from germline, CDR1 is LGHDT and CDR2 is YNNKEL (reference sequence). The CDR3 sequence is 16 residues long. Trimming cost V 4 bases and J 0 bases, with 12 bases left between them.

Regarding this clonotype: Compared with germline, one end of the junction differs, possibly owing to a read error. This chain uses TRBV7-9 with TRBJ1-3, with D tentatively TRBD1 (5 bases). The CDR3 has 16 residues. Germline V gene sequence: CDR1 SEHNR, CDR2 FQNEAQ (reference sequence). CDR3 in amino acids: CAGSLRLGTSGNTIYF. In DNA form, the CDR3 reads TGTGCCGGCAGCTTACGTCTGGGGACCTCTGGAAACACCATATATTTT.

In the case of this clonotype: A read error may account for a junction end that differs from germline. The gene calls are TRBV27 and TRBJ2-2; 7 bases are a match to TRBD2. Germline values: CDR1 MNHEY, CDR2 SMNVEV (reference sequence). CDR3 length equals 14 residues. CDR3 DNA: TGTGCCAGCAGGACTAGCAGGAACACCGGGAAGCTGTTTTTT. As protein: CASRTSRNTGKLFF.

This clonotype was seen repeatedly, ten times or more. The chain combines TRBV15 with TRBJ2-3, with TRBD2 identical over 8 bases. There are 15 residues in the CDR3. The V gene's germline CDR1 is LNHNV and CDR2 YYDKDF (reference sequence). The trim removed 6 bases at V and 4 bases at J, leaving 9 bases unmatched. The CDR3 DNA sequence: TGTGCCACCAGGACCGGGACTAGAAGGGCAGATACGCAGTATTTT. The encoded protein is CATRTGTRRADTQYF.

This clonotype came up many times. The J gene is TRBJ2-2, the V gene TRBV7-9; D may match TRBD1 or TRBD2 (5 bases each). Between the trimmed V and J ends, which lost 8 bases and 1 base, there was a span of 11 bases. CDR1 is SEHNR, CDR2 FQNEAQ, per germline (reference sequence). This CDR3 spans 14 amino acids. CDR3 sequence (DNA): TGTGCCAGCTCACCGGGGCTGAACACCGGGGAGCTGTTTTTT. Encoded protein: CASSPGLNTGELFF. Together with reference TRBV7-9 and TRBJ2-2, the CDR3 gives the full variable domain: DTGVSQNPRHKITKRGQNVTFRCDPISEHNRLYWYRQTLGQGPEFLTYFQNEAQLEKSRLLSDRFSAERPKGSFSTLEIQRTEQGDSAMYLCASSPGLNTGELFFGEGSRLTVL.